Reported below is one T cell receptor (beta chain). As yet, its antigen is unknown. The sample comes from a study of TIL therapy for anti-PD-1-resistant metastatic lung cancer. Study in general: Half of patients were current or former smokers.

The immunoSEQ assay was v3. The repertoire was sequenced with immunoSEQ multiplex PCR; TCRdb's copy has only in-frame clones and lacks some. The data hold about 26,000 clones, with less than 65% observed a single time. Study-level points and caveats: Many TIL product clones were absent from baseline tumor, suggesting clonal contraction.

This CDR3 is 15 amino acids long. From germline, CDR1 is MGHRA and CDR2 YSYEKL. Trimming removed 0 bases from V and 3 bases from J, with 9 bases in between. Stated time point: pre-treatment sample, taken before nivolumab and TIL therapy. Most excised metastases sampled were pleural nodules or supraclavicular lymph nodes. This receptor was taken from a woman aged 30-85 years with non-small cell lung cancer. The chain has TRBV4-1 and TRBJ2-1; D is unclear. Sequencing was performed on tumor tissue, taken at baseline. CDR3 amino acids: CASSQEIGSYNEQFF. As DNA, the CDR3 is TGCGCCAGCAGCCAAGAGATTGGCAGCTACAATGAGCAGTTCTTC.